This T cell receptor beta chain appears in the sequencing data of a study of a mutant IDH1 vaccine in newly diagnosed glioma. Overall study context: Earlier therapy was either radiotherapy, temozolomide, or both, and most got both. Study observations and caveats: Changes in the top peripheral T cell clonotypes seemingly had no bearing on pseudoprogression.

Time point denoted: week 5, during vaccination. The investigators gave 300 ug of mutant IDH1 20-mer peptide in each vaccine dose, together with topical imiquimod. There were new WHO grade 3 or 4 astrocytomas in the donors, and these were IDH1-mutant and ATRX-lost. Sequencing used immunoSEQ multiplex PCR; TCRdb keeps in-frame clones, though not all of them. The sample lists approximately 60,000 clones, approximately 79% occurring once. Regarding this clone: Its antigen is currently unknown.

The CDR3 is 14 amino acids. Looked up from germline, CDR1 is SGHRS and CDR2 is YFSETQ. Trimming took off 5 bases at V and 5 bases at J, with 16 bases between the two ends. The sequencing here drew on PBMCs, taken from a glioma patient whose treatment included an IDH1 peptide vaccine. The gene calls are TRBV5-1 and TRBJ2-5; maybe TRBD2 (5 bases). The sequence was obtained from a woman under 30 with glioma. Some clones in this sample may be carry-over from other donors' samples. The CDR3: CASRGRPGVETQYF. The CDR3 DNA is TGCGCCAGCAGGGGAAGGCCCGGGGTGGAGACCCAGTACTTC.